Described below is a single T cell receptor (beta chain) sequence and its context. This sample is part of a study of blood T cell repertoires in COVID-19. Clones were read by immunoSEQ multiplex PCR, and TCRdb kept only the in-frame ones, dropping some. The repertoire includes 280,000 or so clones, about 87% of them detected once, and 5.5% to 7% sits in the top ten. Sequenced: peripheral blood. The sequence came from a woman aged 30 to 39 who had recovered from COVID-19.

This chain's CDR3 is CASSPWAGTEAFF. DNA for the CDR3: TGTGCCAGCAGCCCTTGGGCAGGAACTGAAGCTTTCTTT. The chain combines TRBV3-1 (or the pseudogene TRBV3-2) with TRBJ1-1; D unresolved. Trimming left V 4 bases short and J 5 bases short, with 11 bases between. The germline V gene has CDR1 LGHDT and CDR2 YNNKEL (reference sequence). This CDR3 is built from 13 residues.